The 12 T cell receptor beta chains given below trace back to one sample, sequenced in a study of PD-1 blockade in classical Hodgkin lymphoma. Some clones are missing from TCRdb's copy, which holds only in-frame ones; the method was immunoSEQ multiplex PCR. The data hold tens of thousands of clones, with around nine tenths observed a single time. Sample time point: cycle 4 day 1 (C4D1), after five to seven weeks of nivolumab. Brentuximab vedotin exposure varied, and every patient relapsed after autologous stem cell transplantation. The specimen comprised peripheral blood mononuclear cells (PBMCs), sampled before the fourth cycle of nivolumab. These receptors were collected from a human donor with classical Hodgkin lymphoma.

V and J are TRBV11-2 and TRBJ2-3, with TRBD2 matching 8 bases. Trimming removed 5 bases from V and 5 bases from J; junction bases left unmatched: 6. The CDR3 consists of 14 residues. Germline assignment: CDR1 SGHAT and CDR2 FQNNGV. The CDR3 DNA reads TGTGCCAGCAGCCCCGGGGGGGCGGTAGATACGCAGTATTTT. This gives the protein CASSPGGAVDTQYF.

This clone has a handful of counts. This sequence joins TRBV10-3 and TRBJ1-6; D unresolved. The germline CDR1 and CDR2 sequences are ENHRY and SYGVKD. V was cut by 3 bases and J by 10 bases, with 4 bases left in between. The CDR3 spans 11 residues. CDR3 in DNA: TGTGCCATCAGTGATGGGTCACCCCTCCACTTT. Its translation: CAISDGSPLHF.

The gene calls are TRBV9 and TRBJ1-5; the D is unclear. The CDR3 has 18 residues. In germline, CDR1 is SGDLS, CDR2 YYNGEE. The ends were cut back, 0 bases at V and 2 bases at J, with 18 bases in the middle. The DNA of the CDR3 is TGTGCCAGCAGCGTAGTCGGAATTGGTCGGAGTGGCAATCAGCCCCAGCATTTT. Its translation: CASSVVGIGRSGNQPQHF.

The rearrangement links TRBV7-9 to TRBJ1-5, with D perhaps TRBD1 (5 bases). The length of the CDR3 is 15 residues. From germline, CDR1 is SEHNR and CDR2 FQNEAQ (reference sequence). V was pared by 5 bases and J by 4 bases, with 15 bases between. The CDR3 DNA reads as TGTGCCAGCAGCCCTACCAACGGGGGAAATCAGCCCCAGCATTTT. Translation gives CASSPTNGGNQPQHF.

The V call is TRBV7-9, the J call TRBJ2-5; D is perhaps TRBD1 (6 bases). This CDR3 has 11 amino acids. V was cut by 4 bases and J by 12 bases, with 12 bases left in between. CDR1 and CDR2 (germline): SEHNR, FQNEAQ (reference sequence). The CDR3 loop is CASSSGAAEYF. The CDR3 DNA reads TGTGCCAGCAGCTCAGGGGCCGCAGAGTACTTC.

The J gene is TRBJ2-3, the V gene TRBV4-2; D is perhaps TRBD1 or TRBD2 (6 bases each). Trimming cost V 3 bases and J 8 bases, with 12 bases left between them. From germline, CDR1 is LGHNA and CDR2 YNFKEQ. This CDR3 region has 13 residues. CDR3 bases: TGTGCCAGCAGCCAGGACGAGGGGGGTACGCAGTATTTT. This gives the protein CASSQDEGGTQYF.

The genes are TRBV5-1 and TRBJ2-3; D gene unclear. This CDR3 is 13 amino acids long. Germline V gene data show CDR1 as SGHRS and CDR2 as YFSETQ. V was shortened by 6 bases and J by 1 base, with 9 bases between the two germline ends. CDR3 protein: CASTVAGTDTQYF. The CDR3 region has the DNA TGCGCCAGCACCGTTGCCGGCACAGATACGCAGTATTTT.

The J gene is TRBJ2-7, the V gene TRBV2, with a possible D match to TRBD1 (6 bases). The V gene's germline CDR1 is SNHLY and CDR2 FYNNEI. V was shortened by 3 bases and J by 6 bases, with 15 bases between the two germline ends. CDR3 length equals 14 residues. CDR3 residues: CASSDGYRAGEQYF. Here the CDR3 DNA reads TGTGCCAGCAGTGACGGGTACAGGGCTGGCGAGCAGTACTTC. The full variable domain, with the rest looked up from reference TRBV2 and TRBJ2-7, is EPEVTQTPSHQVTQMGQEVILRCVPISNHLYFYWYRQILGQKVEFLVSFYNNEISEKSEIFDDQFSVERPDGSNFTLKIRSTKLEDSAMYFCASSDGYRAGEQYFGPGTRLTVT.

In regard to this clone: A junction boundary mismatches the germline segment, possibly from a read error. This chain links TRBV4-1 with TRBJ1-3; D call uncertain. The CDR3 totals 15 residues. Germline CDR1 and CDR2: MGHRA and YSYEKL. In DNA form, the CDR3 reads TGCGCCAGCAGCGTTCGAGTGGACTCTGGAGACACCATATATTTT. Translating gives CASSVRVDSGDTIYF.

This clone was seen a few times. The chain couples TRBV6-5 to TRBJ1-4; D unclear. V was shortened by 5 bases and J by 6 bases, with 13 bases between the two germline ends. CDR1 and CDR2 (germline): MNHEY, SVGAGI. This CDR3 is built from 14 residues. CDR3 in amino acids: CASSPRIFDEKLFF. DNA of the CDR3: TGTGCCAGCAGTCCCCGTATCTTCGATGAAAAACTGTTTTTT.

The chain joins TRBV15 to TRBJ2-3, with a possible D match to TRBD1 (5 bases). CDR1 LNHNV and CDR2 YYDKDF come from the germline V gene (reference sequence). V lost 4 bases to trimming and J lost 3 bases, with 17 bases between them. CDR3 length equals 16 residues. DNA of the CDR3: TGTGCCACCAGCACCTGGGGAAAGGGGCAGACAGATACGCAGTATTTT. The encoded protein is CATSTWGKGQTDTQYF.

V is TRBV7-9 and J is TRBJ2-5, with 9 bases fitting TRBD2. Germline values: CDR1 SEHNR, CDR2 FQNEAQ (reference sequence). The CDR3 is 18 residues long. Unmatched junction bases numbered 14, after V lost 4 bases and J lost 2 bases. In DNA form, the CDR3 reads TGTGCCAGCAGCTCTCGGGCGGGGGGGCCTGAAAGACAAGAGACCCAGTACTTC. Its translation: CASSSRAGGPERQETQYF.